This T cell receptor beta chain was sequenced for a study of shared clonotypes between healthy human individuals. This CDR3 is 12 amino acids long. CDR1 is SGHNT, CDR2 YYREEE, per germline (reference sequence). V gave up 0 bases and J gave up 5 bases, with 4 bases separating them. For this clone: Its antigen remains unknown.

It was across several immunoSEQ plates that each subset's genomic DNA was evenly split. TCRdb keeps only in-frame clones here, not all; method: immunoSEQ multiplex PCR. The sample has about 980,000 clones; approximately 80% are singletons. Points from the study as a whole: Relative to clonotypes present in all four donors, those not shared had lower generation probabilities.

Donors were healthy HIV-negative adults without recent acute infections or vaccinations. The donor cohort consisted entirely of Caucasian adults residing in Nashville, Tennessee. This TCR was recovered from a man aged 18 to 29 in good health. Sequencing input: memory CD4+ T cells sorted from blood. Subset defined: CD45RA-negative fraction. V is TRBV5-4 and J is TRBJ2-3; D is unresolved. CDR3 amino acids: CASSLDGDTQYF. CDR3 DNA sequence: TGTGCCAGCAGCTTGGATGGAGATACGCAGTATTTT.